The source of this T cell receptor (beta chain) is a study of shared clonotypes between healthy human individuals. Study at large: Aged between 18 and 49, the donors were a couple of women and three men. General study points: Sampling covered blood only; tissue repertoires likely differ.

Genomic DNA from each subset was divided evenly over several immunoSEQ plates. Repertoires were generated with immunoSEQ multiplex PCR, while TCRdb's copy carries only in-frame clones and drops some. Of roughly 510,000 clones in the sample, about three quarters are singletons; the top ten hold around 13%. This clone showed up just once. Its antigen remains unknown. This CDR3 has 17 residues. V shed 0 bases, J shed 2 bases, and the junction held 8 bases outside the gene matches. Looked up from germline, CDR1 is MGHRA and CDR2 is YSYEKL. The sample consisted of PBMCs. The TCR sequence derives from a woman in her thirties or forties in good health. Some clones in this sample may be carry-over from other donors' samples. The chain combines TRBV4-1 with TRBJ2-3, with 7 nucleotides matching TRBD2. CDR3 coding DNA: TGCGCCAGCAGCCAAGATCCCCTAGCGGTCTACACAGATACGCAGTATTTT. Encoded protein: CASSQDPLAVYTDTQYF.